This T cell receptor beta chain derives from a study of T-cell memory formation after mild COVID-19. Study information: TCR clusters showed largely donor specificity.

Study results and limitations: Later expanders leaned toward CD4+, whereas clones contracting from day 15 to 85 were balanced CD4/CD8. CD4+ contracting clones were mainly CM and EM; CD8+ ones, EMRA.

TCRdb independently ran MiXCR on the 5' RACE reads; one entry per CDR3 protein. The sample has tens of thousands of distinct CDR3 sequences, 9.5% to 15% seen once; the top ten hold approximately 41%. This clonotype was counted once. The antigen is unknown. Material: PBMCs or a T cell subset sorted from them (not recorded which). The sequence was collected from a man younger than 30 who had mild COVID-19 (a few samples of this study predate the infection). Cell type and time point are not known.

CDR3 DNA: TGTGCCAGCAGCTTCCCGCTAGCGGGGGGGCCGGATGCAGATACGCAGTATTTT. It translates to CASSFPLAGGPDADTQYF. The V gene is TRBV7-9, the J gene TRBJ2-3; 12 bases are shared with TRBD2. With V trimmed by 3 bases and J by 4 bases, 11 bases remained unmatched. Per germline, CDR1 SEHNR and CDR2 FQNEAQ (reference sequence). There are 18 residues in the CDR3. The full variable domain, in which reference TRBV7-9 and TRBJ2-3 provide the parts outside the CDR3, is DTGVSQNPRHKITKRGQNVTFRCDPISEHNRLYWYRQTLGQGPEFLTYFQNEAQLEKSRLLSDRFSAERPKGSFSTLEIQRTEQGDSAMYLCASSFPLAGGPDADTQYFGPGTRLTVL.